These 3 T cell receptor beta chains were sequenced from one sample in a study of T cell responses to AZD1222 COVID-19 vaccine listed by TCRdb under 2021. The sample's time point label is to be understood as: baseline before first vaccination. The library was built by means of the immunoSEQ multiplex PCR assay. TCRdb took over this immuneACCESS table, retaining in-frame rearrangements with V and J assigned. Such tables are incomplete; in checked studies, under half of the missing clones stem from an unresolved V gene, and the remainder is unexplained. Counted in this sample were 180,000 or so clones; roughly 92% of them appeared once. The leading ten clones occupy about 0.64% of the sample. The sample consisted of peripheral blood, taken on day 0 of AZD1222 vaccination. These receptors were collected from an adult in good health.

The chain uses TRBV14 and TRBJ2-7; D is unresolved. The CDR3 runs 11 residues. Trimming took off 4 bases at V and 4 bases at J, with 5 bases between the two ends. Germline assignment: CDR1 SGHDN and CDR2 FVKESK. The CDR3 nucleotides read TGTGCCAGCAGCCGGGGATACGAGCAGTACTTC. It yields the protein CASSRGYEQYF.

This clone has just a few counts. This chain connects TRBV7-9 to TRBJ1-2; D is undetermined. CDR1 is SEHNR, CDR2 FQNEAQ, per germline (reference sequence). The CDR3 spans 13 residues. Trimming took 6 bases from V and 8 from J, leaving 16 bases between them. Here the CDR3 reads CASSPNPRTGYTF. DNA for the CDR3: TGTGCCAGCAGTCCTAATCCCAGGACGGGCTACACCTTC.

The chain combines TRBV21-1 with TRBJ1-2; the D call of TRBD1 is as the table states it, not checked on the DNA. TRBV21-1 is reported as a pseudogene. The CDR3 is 12 residues long. This CDR3 reads CASYQGFDGYTF. In nucleotides, the CDR3 is TGTGCCAGCTATCAGGGCTTTGATGGCTACACCTTC.